A selection of T cell receptor beta chains follows, all from one sample in a study of T-cell memory formation after mild COVID-19. One entry per CDR3 protein, called by TCRdb with MiXCR from the 5' RACE reads. The data contain approximately 400,000 distinct CDR3 sequences, around 24% of them singletons. The sample comprised PBMCs or a T cell subset sorted from them (not recorded which). These receptors were collected from an adult woman who had mild COVID-19 (a few samples of this study predate the infection). Cell type and time point are not known. Each CDR3 is given with its conserved first and last residue. D genes are given only for firm matches. A row's size may be missing; if present it is once, few, many or a size class.

d_gene,abundance,v_gene,j_gene,CDR3nt,CDR3aa
TRBD1,-,TRBV3-1,TRBJ1-1,TGTGCCAGCAGCCACGACAGGGTGGCGTACACTGAAGCTTTCTTT,CASSHDRVAYTEAFF
-,few,TRBV5-1,TRBJ2-1,TGCGCCAGCAGGGGCGCGGAAGGTGGTGAGCAGTTCTTC,CASRGAEGGEQFF
TRBD2,-,TRBV6-2/TRBV6-3,TRBJ2-2,TGTGCCAGCAGTAACCGACTAGCGGGAGGTCTTGGCGGGGAGCTGTTTTTT,CASSNRLAGGLGGELFF
TRBD2,many,TRBV5-6,TRBJ2-3,TGTGCCAGCAGCAGGGGAGGCGGGAGGATGTCCGATACGCAGTATTTT,CASSRGGGRMSDTQYF
-,few,TRBV25-1,TRBJ1-5,TGTGCCAGCAGACGGGAGAATCAGCCCCAGCATTTT,CASRRENQPQHF
-,-,TRBV27,TRBJ1-1,TGTGCCAGCACTTCGGAGCGGGGATTTGTGTATGGAGCTTTCTTT,CASTSERGFVYGAFF
-,-,TRBV7-9,TRBJ2-7,TGTGCCAGCAGCGGAGACGGGAACTACGAGCAGTACTTC,CASSGDGNYEQYF
-,few,TRBV6-5,TRBJ2-1,TGTGCCAGCAGTTACCGGCGTACAGGGAGTAGCAATGAGCAGTTCTTC,CASSYRRTGSSNEQFF
-,-,TRBV7-3,TRBJ2-3,TGTGCCAGCAGCCTCCAGGGGGGTATAACAGATACGCAGTATTTT,CASSLQGGITDTQYF
TRBD1,many,TRBV5-1,TRBJ2-1,TGCGCCAGCAGCTTAACCACAGGGGGCTTAGTCAATGAGCAGTTCTTC,CASSLTTGGLVNEQFF
-,-,TRBV24-1,TRBJ1-2,TGTGCCAACCAGCTGTTATATCGCAAGTCCGACCATGGCTACACCTTC,CANQLLYRKSDHGYTF
TRBD2,few,TRBV5-1,TRBJ2-7,TGCGCCAGCAGACCGCAGGGACTAGCGGGAGTTGAGCAGTACTTC,CASRPQGLAGVEQYF
-,-,TRBV11-2,TRBJ2-6,TGTGCCAGCAGCGTCCTGGTGGGGGCCAACGTCCTGACTTTC,CASSVLVGANVLTF
-,-,TRBV7-9,TRBJ2-5,TGTGCCAGCAGCTTAGCGGAGGGGGATGGAATTCAAGAGACCCAGTACTTC,CASSLAEGDGIQETQYF
TRBD1,-,TRBV10-3,TRBJ1-2,TGTGCCACCGGAGGGACAGAGATCTATGGCTACACCTTC,CATGGTEIYGYTF
-,-,TRBV7-6,TRBJ2-7,TGTGCCAGCAGCTATCCCCTCGGAGAGCAGTACTTC,CASSYPLGEQYF
TRBD1,-,TRBV30,TRBJ2-2,TGTGCCTGGTGGGACAGGGGGAACACCGGGGAGCTGTTTTTT,CAWWDRGNTGELFF
-,-,TRBV24-1,TRBJ1-4,TGTGCCACCAGTGATTCGCTAAACGCCGTGGAAAAACTGTTTTTT,CATSDSLNAVEKLFF
-,-,TRBV20-1,TRBJ1-1,TGCAGTGCTAGAGATCTGGCGGGGGGGGCGTCGGGCACTGAAGCTTTCTTT,CSARDLAGGASGTEAFF
-,-,TRBV5-1,TRBJ1-2,TGCGCCAGCAGCTTGGGCGAGTACAATGGCTACACCTTC,CASSLGEYNGYTF
TRBD2,few,TRBV7-8,TRBJ2-1,TGTGCCAGCAGCTGGCGGGGGGGGCAGTTCTTC,CASSWRGGQFF
TRBD1,-,TRBV3-1,TRBJ1-5,TGTGCCAGCAGCCAGCGGACAGGGTTGCTCCAGCATTTT,CASSQRTGLLQHF
-,-,TRBV2,TRBJ1-1,TGTGCCAGCAGCCAAGGGCCCAAAGCTTTCTTT,CASSQGPKAFF
-,-,TRBV20-1,TRBJ2-3,TGCAGTGCGATGACTAGCACAGATACGCAGTATTTT,CSAMTSTDTQYF
TRBD1,few,TRBV7-9,TRBJ1-6,TGTGCCAGCAGCTCGGACAGGGCTGTAATTTCACCCCTCCACTTT,CASSSDRAVISPLHF
-,once,TRBV5-6,TRBJ2-5,TGTGCCAGCAGCTTGCCTACAGGGTGGCAAGAGACCCAGTACTTC,CASSLPTGWQETQYF
TRBD2,few,TRBV14,TRBJ2-1,TGTGCCAGCAGCCAATACGGCGGGAGGTACAATGAGCAGTTCTTC,CASSQYGGRYNEQFF
-,-,TRBV19,TRBJ2-7,TGTGCCAGTAGTTGGCAGGGCATTAGCGAGCAGTACTTC,CASSWQGISEQYF
TRBD1,few,TRBV12-3/TRBV12-4,TRBJ1-6,TGTGCCAGCAGAACGACAGGGAGTCCCCTCCACTTT,CASRTTGSPLHF
-,once,TRBV5-5,TRBJ1-6,TGTGCCAGCAGCCAGGCGGGGGCGACTTCACCCCTCCACTTT,CASSQAGATSPLHF
-,once,TRBV6-2/TRBV6-3,TRBJ1-5,TGTGCCAGCACCTTCGGGGGCAGCAATCAGCCCCAGCATTTT,CASTFGGSNQPQHF
TRBD2,few,TRBV6-5,TRBJ2-3,TGTGCCAGCAGTTACCGGGGACTAGCGGGACCTGCCGATACGCAGTATTTT,CASSYRGLAGPADTQYF
-,-,TRBV5-1,TRBJ1-2,TGCGCCAGCAGCCCGACAGGCACGAAAATCTATGGCTACACCTTC,CASSPTGTKIYGYTF
TRBD1,-,TRBV12-3/TRBV12-4,TRBJ1-1,TGTGCCAGCAGTTTCCAGGGGGGGGAAGGTATGAACACTGAAGCTTTCTTT,CASSFQGGEGMNTEAFF
-,-,TRBV4-3,TRBJ2-1,TGCGCCAGCAGCCAAGATAAGTACAATGAGCAGTTCTTC,CASSQDKYNEQFF
-,-,TRBV12-3/TRBV12-4,TRBJ2-5,TGTGCCAGCAGCGAGGTGGGAAAACAGTACTTC,CASSEVGKQYF
TRBD2,-,TRBV12-3/TRBV12-4,TRBJ2-1,TGTGCCAGCAGTCTTTTAGTGGTCCCAGGGACTAGCGGCTACAATGAGCAGTTCTTC,CASSLLVVPGTSGYNEQFF
TRBD1,many,TRBV6-1,TRBJ2-5,TGTGCCAGCAGTGGGACAGGGGAGACCCAGTACTTC,CASSGTGETQYF
TRBD2,many,TRBV12-3/TRBV12-4,TRBJ2-1,TGTGCCAGCAGTTTAGCGGGACTAGCCTACAATGAGCAGTTCTTC,CASSLAGLAYNEQFF
TRBD2,few,TRBV9,TRBJ2-3,TGTGCCAGCAGCGCGCCCGGGGGGGATACGCAGTATTTT,CASSAPGGDTQYF
-,few,TRBV4-1,TRBJ1-5,TGCGCCAGCAGCCAAGTGATCACGGGGAATCAGCCCCAGCATTTT,CASSQVITGNQPQHF
-,few,TRBV5-1,TRBJ1-1,TGCGCCAGCAGCCCGGGGAGGGGGATAAAGAACACTGAAGCTTTCTTT,CASSPGRGIKNTEAFF
-,few,TRBV12-3/TRBV12-4,TRBJ1-2,TGTGCCAGCAGTAGTACGTACAGCCATCCTAACTATGGCTACACCTTC,CASSSTYSHPNYGYTF
TRBD1,few,TRBV20-1,TRBJ2-1,TGCAGTGCCGTTCCAGGGGGCGGTGAGCAGTTCTTC,CSAVPGGGEQFF
-,-,TRBV24-1,TRBJ2-6,TGTGCCACCAGAAAAAGCTCTGGGGCCAACGTCCTGACTTTC,CATRKSSGANVLTF
-,few,TRBV28,TRBJ2-4,TGTGCCAGCTCGGACATAGCCAAAAACATTCAGTACTTC,CASSDIAKNIQYF
-,-,TRBV6-1,TRBJ2-6,TGTGCCAGCAGTGTTTCAGGGCAGGGTAAAGGCACTGGGGCCAACGTCCTGACTTTC,CASSVSGQGKGTGANVLTF